The 28 T cell receptor beta chains reported below all come from one sample, sequenced in a study of early T cells in non-severe SARS-CoV-2 infection. MiXCR, applied by TCRdb to the 5' RACE reads, yields one record per CDR3 protein. Of fewer than 40,000 distinct CDR3 sequences in the sample, over 4.5% are singletons; the top ten hold roughly 4.5%. Source material: whole blood. These receptors all stem from an adult who was a healthcare worker with PCR-confirmed SARS-CoV-2 infection or an uninfected control (not recorded which).

This clonotype was counted at least ten times. CDR3 coding DNA: TGTGCCAGCAGTTTGTGGCAGGGTTTCCAAGAGACCCAGTACTTC. Protein: CASSLWQGFQETQYF. The chain has TRBV12-3 or TRBV12-4 and TRBJ2-5; the D gene is possibly TRBD1 (5 bases). The CDR3 spans 15 residues. The ends were cut back, 3 bases at V and 1 base at J, with 12 bases in the middle.

This clonotype came up many times. The chain joins TRBV28 to TRBJ2-1; no clear D. The germline V and J ends were trimmed by 2 bases and 4 bases, with 12 bases remaining between them. The CDR3 is 15 residues long. CDR1 is MDHEN, CDR2 SYDVKM, per germline. The CDR3 loop reads CASSLISQVYNEQFF. In DNA form, the CDR3 reads TGTGCCAGCAGTTTAATTAGCCAGGTGTACAATGAGCAGTTCTTC.

This clonotype was observed a handful of times. The gene calls are TRBV19 and TRBJ1-5, with D unresolved. V was cut by 7 bases and J by 3 bases, with 10 bases left in between. There are 13 residues in the CDR3. Looked up from germline, CDR1 is LNHDA and CDR2 is SQIVND (reference sequence). The DNA for the CDR3 is TGTGCCAGTAATGAGTGGGACAATCAGCCCCAGCATTTT. Protein product: CASNEWDNQPQHF.

At least ten counts were recorded for this clonotype. The DNA for the CDR3 is TGTGCCAGCAGCCCCCCCAACTCAGCGGGAGTGTACGAGCAGTACTTC. Protein sequence: CASSPPNSAGVYEQYF. The chain joins TRBV5-5 to TRBJ2-7; 8 bases are a match to TRBD2. Germline CDR1 SGHKS, CDR2 YYEKEE (reference sequence). The trim removed 4 bases at V and 4 bases at J, leaving 13 bases unmatched. The CDR3 runs to 16 residues.

This clonotype rates as medium-sized. The J gene is TRBJ1-1, the V gene TRBV18, with D tentatively TRBD1 (6 bases). V was clipped by 4 bases and J by 4 bases, with 13 bases between them. The germline CDR1 and CDR2 sequences are KGHSH and LQKENI. The CDR3 has 14 amino acids. The chain's CDR3 is CASSQEGVGTEAFF. CDR3 sequence (DNA): TGTGCCAGCTCACAGGAGGGGGTTGGCACTGAAGCTTTCTTT.

The table lists this clonotype with many counts. This chain connects TRBV7-2 to TRBJ2-1, with a weak D call TRBD2 (5 bases). Germline V CDR1 and CDR2: SGHTA, FQGNSA. Trimming removed 5 bases from V and 5 bases from J, with 25 bases in between. The CDR3 has 18 amino acids. CDR3: CASSTRGLFADLHNEQFF. The DNA of the CDR3 is TGTGCCAGCAGCACCCGCGGGTTATTTGCAGACCTTCACAATGAGCAGTTCTTC.

This clonotype was counted many times. The gene calls are TRBV28 and TRBJ2-2; 12 bases agree with TRBD2. The germline V gene has CDR1 MDHEN and CDR2 SYDVKM. This CDR3 has 18 residues. V shed 1 base and J 5 bases; nucleotides not matched to a gene: 8. The chain's CDR3 is CASSLLLLAGGGTGELFF. The CDR3 nucleotides read TGTGCCAGCAGTTTATTGTTACTAGCGGGAGGTGGGACCGGGGAGCTGTTTTTT.

This clonotype was seen only once. The chain links TRBV3-1 to TRBJ1-1; weak D call: TRBD1 (6 bases). The germline V gene encodes CDR1 LGHDT and CDR2 YNNKEL (reference sequence). CDR3 length equals 13 residues. V was clipped by 1 base and J by 7 bases, with 10 bases between them. This CDR3 is CASSQARGSEAFF. The CDR3 DNA sequence: TGTGCCAGCAGCCAAGCCAGGGGCAGTGAAGCTTTCTTT.

The CDR3 DNA follows: TGCGCCAGCAGCCCCGAATTAGGGGGGTACTCTCAAGATACGCAGTATTTT. It encodes CASSPELGGYSQDTQYF. The V call is TRBV5-1, the J call TRBJ2-3, with D tentatively TRBD1 or TRBD2 (6 bases each). The CDR3 totals 17 residues. Germline V gene sequence: CDR1 SGHRS, CDR2 YFSETQ. The germline V and J ends were trimmed by 4 bases and 5 bases, with 23 bases remaining between them.

This clonotype was picked up many times. This chain links TRBV18 with TRBJ2-3; 7 bases match TRBD2. CDR1 KGHSH and CDR2 LQKENI come from the germline V gene. J gave up 4 bases and V 3 bases, and 1 base lay outside the gene matches. The CDR3 totals 13 residues. CDR3: CASSPTSPDTQYF. The CDR3 coding sequence is TGTGCCAGCTCACCGACTAGCCCAGATACGCAGTATTTT.

In DNA form, the CDR3 reads TGTGCCAGCACAACCCGATCAGATTCGAACACTGAAGCTTTCTTT. This sequence encodes CASTTRSDSNTEAFF. The gene calls are TRBV19 and TRBJ1-1; D not resolved. V was shortened by 9 bases and J by 1 base, with 18 bases between the two germline ends. The CDR3 is made up of 15 amino acids. CDR1 and CDR2 (germline): LNHDA, SQIVND (reference sequence).

At least ten counts were recorded for this clonotype. The chain combines TRBV20-1 with TRBJ2-1; tentatively, D is TRBD1 (5 bases). Trimming shortened V by 1 base and J by 2 bases, and 12 bases separated the two germline ends. Germline-derived CDR1 and CDR2 are DFQATT and SNEGSKA (reference sequence). The CDR3 is 15 residues long. CDR3 sequence reads: CSARASDTAYNEQFF. CDR3 nucleotides: TGCAGTGCTAGAGCATCGGACACTGCCTACAATGAGCAGTTCTTC.

The V gene is TRBV2, the J gene TRBJ2-2, with 9 nucleotides matching TRBD2. V was clipped by 7 bases and J by 4 bases; unmatched bases: 7. CDR3 length equals 15 residues. The V gene's germline CDR1 is SNHLY and CDR2 FYNNEI. The CDR3 reads CASTGTSIATGELFF. As DNA, the CDR3 is TGTGCCAGCACCGGGACTAGCATAGCCACCGGGGAGCTGTTTTTT.

With regard to this clonotype: This is likely a read error, given that the CDR3 carries no conserved phenylalanine or tryptophan at its end. The DNA is left out, because the CDR3 cannot be placed on it with certainty; the CDR3 is given as TCRdb lists it. The chain uses TRBV7-3 and TRBJ1-4; the table's D gene call, TRBD1, was not cross checked with the DNA. The CDR3 totals 12 residues, both ends included. Germline assignment: CDR1 SGHTA and CDR2 FQGTGA. The CDR3 protein is CASSLSVSGPSN.

This clonotype was seen ten or more times. The J gene is TRBJ2-7, the V gene TRBV30; 8 bases are shared with TRBD1. The CDR3 is 13 residues long. The J segment lost 5 bases and the V segment lost 3 bases, leaving 6 bases of the junction unmatched. Germline CDR1 and CDR2: GTSNPN and SVGIG (reference sequence). The CDR3 DNA is TGTGCCTGGAGATTGACAGGGGATGACGAGCAGTACTTC. It translates to CAWRLTGDDEQYF.

This clonotype was found a few times. The chain has TRBV6-1 and TRBJ2-5, with 9 bases that match TRBD1. V lost 0 bases and J lost 4; bases outside the gene matches: 3. From germline, CDR1 is MNHNS and CDR2 SASEGT. The CDR3 has 15 residues. This CDR3 reads CASSEAGTGRETQYF. The DNA of the CDR3 is TGTGCCAGCAGTGAAGCCGGGACAGGGAGAGAGACCCAGTACTTC.

The rearrangement uses TRBV7-9 and TRBJ2-3, with D tentatively TRBD1 (6 bases). This CDR3 contains 15 residues. Per the germline V gene, CDR1 is SEHNR and CDR2 is FQNEAQ (reference sequence). V dropped 5 bases and J dropped 4 bases, with 16 bases sitting between them. CDR3 amino acids: CASSKSQGFADTQYF. Written as DNA, the CDR3 is TGTGCCAGCAGCAAATCCCAGGGGTTCGCAGATACGCAGTATTTT.

V gene TRBV4-1 combines with J gene TRBJ2-1; D possibly corresponds to TRBD2 (5 bases). Germline CDR1 reads MGHRA; CDR2 reads YSYEKL. The CDR3 consists of 13 residues. Trimming removed 0 bases at V and 6 bases at J, with 6 bases between. CDR3 nucleotides: TGCGCCAGCAGCCAAGATACTAGCAATGAGCAGTTCTTC. Translation: CASSQDTSNEQFF.

Ten or more counts support this clonotype. The chain combines TRBV30 with TRBJ1-5; the D gene is possibly TRBD1 (5 bases). Germline CDR1 GTSNPN, CDR2 SVGIG (reference sequence). The CDR3 extends over 13 amino acids. V shed 3 bases and J shed 4 bases, with 10 bases lying between them. In DNA form, the CDR3 reads TGTGCCTGGAGCTCGGGGGTTAATCAGCCCCAGCATTTT. Translating it yields CAWSSGVNQPQHF. The complete variable domain, with remaining parts taken from reference TRBV30 and TRBJ1-5, reads SQTIHQWPATLVQPVGSPLSLECTVEGTSNPNLYWYRQAAGRGLQLLFYSVGIGQISSEVPQNLSASRPQDRQFILSSKKLLLSDSGFYLCAWSSGVNQPQHFGDGTRLSIL.

In this sample, this clonotype turned up many times. The chain recombines TRBV20-1 with TRBJ2-7, with 10 bases that match TRBD2. The CDR3 contains 16 residues. Germline lookup yields CDR1 DFQATT and CDR2 SNEGSKA (reference sequence). The ends lost 2 bases at V and 2 bases at J; junction bases unmatched: 9. The CDR3 region is CSARSGSSGGPYEQYF. CDR3 nucleotides: TGCAGTGCTAGATCGGGATCTAGCGGGGGCCCCTACGAGCAGTACTTC.

This clonotype was recorded many times. The chain links TRBV28 to TRBJ2-2, with D possibly being TRBD1 (6 bases). Germline CDR1 and CDR2: MDHEN and SYDVKM. The CDR3 has 16 amino acids. V lost 6 bases and J 2 bases, leaving 16 bases between the germline ends. The CDR3 coding sequence is TGTGCCAGCAGAGCTGCCGGGACACCTAACACCGGGGAGCTGTTTTTT. Translation gives CASRAAGTPNTGELFF. Together with reference TRBV28 and TRBJ2-2, the CDR3 gives the full variable domain: DVKVTQSSRYLVKRTGEKVFLECVQDMDHENMFWYRQDPGLGLRLIYFSYDVKMKEKGDIPEGYSVSREKKERFSLILESASTNQTSMYLCASRAAGTPNTGELFFGEGSRLTVL.

There are many counts of this clonotype. The chain couples TRBV10-3 to TRBJ2-1; D not certain. Trimming cost V 3 bases and J 8 bases, with 14 bases left between them. The CDR3 sequence is 14 residues long. Per germline, CDR1 ENHRY and CDR2 SYGVKD. The chain's CDR3 is CAISDGQGPDEQFF. CDR3 nucleotides: TGTGCCATCAGTGACGGCCAAGGGCCGGATGAGCAGTTCTTC.

The chain links TRBV27 to TRBJ2-2; D gene unclear. From germline, CDR1 is MNHEY and CDR2 SMNVEV (reference sequence). The CDR3 length is 15 residues. V was clipped by 0 bases and J by 7 bases, with 12 bases between them. In nucleotides, the CDR3 is TGTGCCAGCAGTTTATCCGTGGGGTGGGACGGGGAGCTGTTTTTT. Translated, it gives CASSLSVGWDGELFF.

There are many counts of this clonotype. The CDR3 protein is CSVERQGAPEQYF. In DNA, the CDR3 is TGCAGCGTTGAAAGACAGGGGGCGCCCGAGCAGTACTTC. The chain carries TRBV29-1 and TRBJ2-7; 10 bases map to TRBD1. CDR1 is SQVTM and CDR2 is ANQGSEA in the germline V gene. The junction had 4 bases not matched to a gene; V was cut back by 2 bases and J by 6 bases. This CDR3 contains 13 residues.

This clonotype came up many times. The chain has TRBV3-1 and TRBJ2-1, with TRBD2 matching 12 bases. V shed 4 bases and J 3 bases; nucleotides not matched to a gene: 7. CDR3 length equals 17 residues. The germline CDR1 and CDR2 sequences are LGHDT and YNNKEL (reference sequence). CDR3 coding DNA: TGTGCCAGCAGCCGTCCTAGCGGGAGGGTAGACTACAATGAGCAGTTCTTC. It is translated as CASSRPSGRVDYNEQFF.

In its sample, this clonotype was seen many times. The chain uses TRBV12-3 or TRBV12-4 and TRBJ1-5; weak D call: TRBD1 (5 bases). The V end was cut by 5 bases, the J end by 6 bases, with 14 bases between. CDR3 length: 14 residues. In nucleotides, the CDR3 is TGTGCCAGCAGTCCTCATGGGGGGGGTCAGCCCCAGCATTTT. Protein sequence: CASSPHGGGQPQHF.

This clonotype was detected ten times or more. V usage is TRBV14 and J usage is TRBJ2-3; D might be TRBD2 (5 bases). The CDR3 runs to 14 residues. Per germline, CDR1 SGHDN and CDR2 FVKESK. V shed 4 bases and J shed 4 bases, with 12 bases lying between them. The CDR3 loop is CASSRPEVADTQYF. The CDR3 coding sequence is TGTGCCAGCAGCCGTCCGGAGGTCGCAGATACGCAGTATTTT.

This clonotype was detected many times. The chain uses TRBV12-3 or TRBV12-4 and TRBJ1-2; D not certain. Trimming left V 3 bases short and J 5 bases short, with 10 bases between. CDR3 length: 13 amino acids. CDR3 in amino acids: CASSLKPNYGYTF. The CDR3 nucleotides are TGTGCCAGCAGTTTGAAACCCAATTATGGCTACACCTTC.